This T cell receptor beta chain originates from a study of kidney transplant recipient with SARS-CoV-2 infection. The table lists this clonotype with many counts. TCRdb called the reads again in MiXCR, with one record for every CDR3 protein. The sample holds 200,000 to 300,000 distinct CDR3 sequences, 29% seen once. The CDR3 has 17 amino acids. Per the germline V gene, CDR1 is MNHNS and CDR2 is SASEGT. Trimming pared 5 bases from V and 4 bases from J, leaving 23 bases between. The receptor's source is a male patient in his thirties who had COVID-19 and was a kidney transplant recipient. Some of these T cells may belong to the graft donor. The sequencing here drew on a blood sample, taken at baseline and on roughly day 110 from a kidney transplant recipient. This sequence joins TRBV6-1 and TRBJ1-2; D is uncertain. This chain's CDR3 is CASSIGFSMRKTYGYTF. CDR3 bases: TGTGCCAGCAGTATTGGATTCTCTATGCGAAAGACCTATGGCTACACCTTC.